The 16 T cell receptor beta chains below come from one sample, sequenced in a study (dated by TCRdb to the mid-2010s). CD4+CD25+CD127-/low cells were isolated as Tregs. Receptors were amplified or captured by 5' RACE. TCRdb records Illumina MiSeq as the sequencer. The public sequencing data were trimmed at Q25 with fastp and processed into clonotypes with MiXCR by TCRdb, which kept only in-frame beta chains. For every CDR3 protein sequence, its rows merge into one entry that carries the most common genes and DNA. Counted in this sample were 35,000 to 50,000 distinct CDR3 sequences; about 20% of them appeared once. Of the sample, more than 4% is held by the ten largest clones. Sequenced material: Tregs sorted from blood. All receptors come from a female donor with breast cancer.

This clonotype was recorded at least ten times. One end of the junction fails to match germline, which may point to a read error. V gene TRBV7-2 combines with J gene TRBJ2-5; TRBD2 is a possible D gene (5 bases). Germline V lookup: CDR1 SGHTA, CDR2 FQGNSA. The CDR3 runs to 13 residues. The chain's CDR3 is CANSEGPTTTQYF. In DNA, the CDR3 is TGTGCCAACAGCGAGGGCCCGACGACCACCCAGTACTTC.

Ten or more counts support this clonotype. This rearrangement joins TRBV5-1 to TRBJ1-1, with D perhaps TRBD1 (6 bases). The V end was cut by 4 bases, the J end by 2 bases, with 9 bases between. Germline CDR1 and CDR2: SGHRS and YFSETQ. This CDR3 contains 13 residues. The CDR3 region is CASSLGHNTEAFF. In DNA form, the CDR3 reads TGCGCCAGCAGCCTGGGACACAACACTGAAGCTTTCTTT.

Ten or more counts support this clonotype. The chain couples TRBV9 to TRBJ2-3; D remains unclear. The CDR3 is 15 amino acids. V dropped 0 bases and J dropped 0 bases, with 8 bases sitting between them. Looked up from germline, CDR1 is SGDLS and CDR2 is YYNGEE. CDR3 sequence reads: CASSVGGQSTDTQYF. For the CDR3, the DNA is TGTGCCAGCAGCGTAGGGGGTCAGAGCACAGATACGCAGTATTTT.

This clonotype has ten or more counts. The chain uses TRBV5-1 and TRBJ2-2, with 7 bases fitting TRBD1. Germline V CDR1 and CDR2: SGHRS, YFSETQ. J was trimmed by 6 bases and V by 0 bases; bases with no gene match: 5. This CDR3 is 15 amino acids long. As DNA, the CDR3 is TGCGCCAGCAGCTTGGTAGGGGGCTCGGCCGGGGAGCTGTTTTTT. Translation gives CASSLVGGSAGELFF.

The rearrangement uses TRBV12-3 or TRBV12-4 and TRBJ1-2; no clear D. Trimming stripped 6 bases from V and 3 bases from J, with 14 bases between. The CDR3 spans 14 residues. CDR3: CASSRSGSHYGYTF. The CDR3 nucleotides read TGTGCCAGCAGCCGGTCGGGCAGCCACTATGGCTACACCTTC.

This clonotype has only one observation. A single base separates this from a much larger clone, so it may be a read error. The rearrangement links TRBV20-1 to TRBJ1-1; 10 bases map to TRBD1. This CDR3 has 13 amino acids. Germline CDR1 is DFQATT and CDR2 is SNEGSKA (reference sequence). The CDR3 loop is CSGLDRGRTEALF. The CDR3 nucleotides are TGCAGTGGCCTAGACAGGGGGCGGACTGAAGCTCTCTTT.

The chain carries TRBV27 and TRBJ2-7; TRBD1 might be the D (5 bases). From germline, CDR1 is MNHEY and CDR2 SMNVEV (reference sequence). The CDR3 extends over 14 amino acids. Trimming pared 0 bases from V and 5 bases from J, leaving 11 bases between. CDR3 nucleotides: TGTGCCAGCAGTTTATCGGCAGGGTCCCACGAGCAGTACTTC. Its protein product is CASSLSAGSHEQYF.

Many counts were recorded for this clonotype. This chain joins TRBV7-8 and TRBJ2-5; 11 bases agree with TRBD2. Germline-derived CDR1 and CDR2 are SGHVS and FQNEAQ. V dropped 1 base and J dropped 4; count of bases not matched to a gene: 5. The CDR3 consists of 16 residues. The CDR3 protein is CASSLEIAGGPETQYF. The CDR3 DNA sequence: TGTGCCAGCAGCTTAGAGATAGCGGGAGGGCCAGAGACCCAGTACTTC.

The table lists this clonotype with many counts. The rearrangement uses TRBV4-1 and TRBJ2-5; TRBD2 matches at 9 bases. The CDR3 contains 16 residues. CDR1 MGHRA and CDR2 YSYEKL come from the germline V gene. The V and J ends lost 4 bases and 0 bases, in that order; junction bases with no gene match: 6. The CDR3 reads CASSLRLAAHQETQYF. The DNA for the CDR3 is TGCGCCAGCAGCCTAAGACTAGCGGCCCACCAAGAGACCCAGTACTTC.

J is TRBJ2-1 and V is TRBV5-4; 7 positions agree with TRBD2. This CDR3 contains 16 residues. CDR1 is SGHNT and CDR2 is YYREEE in the germline V gene (reference sequence). Trimming cost V 2 bases and J 0 bases; bases outside gene matches: 5. CDR3 loop: CASSFTSVSSYNEQFF. The DNA for the CDR3 is TGTGCCAGCAGCTTCACTAGCGTTAGCTCCTACAATGAGCAGTTCTTC. The full variable domain, its missing parts supplied by reference TRBV5-4 and TRBJ2-1, is ETGVTQSPTHLIKTRGQQVTLRCSSQSGHNTVSWYQQALGQGPQFIFQYYREEENGRGNFPPRFSGLQFPNYSSELNVNALELDDSALYLCASSFTSVSSYNEQFFGPGTRLTVL.

The genes are TRBV27 and TRBJ1-6; no clear D gene. With 7 bases removed from V and 0 bases from J, the gap between germline ends came to 10 bases. The CDR3 covers 15 residues. Germline CDR1 is MNHEY and CDR2 is SMNVEV (reference sequence). The CDR3 region has the DNA TGTGCCAGCACCACACGGAGCTCCTATAATTCACCCCTCCACTTT. Its protein is CASTTRSSYNSPLHF.

DNA for the CDR3: TGCGCCAGCAGCCAAGGAGGAGCGCGCGATGAGCAGTTCTTC. Translating it yields CASSQGGARDEQFF. This chain links TRBV4-1 with TRBJ2-1; D uncertain. CDR1 and CDR2 from the germline V gene are MGHRA and YSYEKL. The CDR3 loop spans 14 amino acids. Trimming left V 1 base short and J 8 bases short, with 12 bases between.

This clonotype was counted ten times or more. V and J are TRBV6-6 and TRBJ2-2, with TRBD2 matching over 13 bases. Germline trimming cut 2 bases from V and 4 bases from J; bases unmatched to any gene: 7. CDR3 size: 18 residues. Germline CDR1 is MNHNY and CDR2 is SVGAGI (reference sequence). CDR3 DNA sequence: TGTGCCAGCAGTTACGGGGGGACTAGCGGGATCCGCACCGGGGAGCTGTTTTTT. Its translation: CASSYGGTSGIRTGELFF.

This clonotype was recorded many times. J is TRBJ2-3 and V is TRBV4-2; 7 positions agree with TRBD2. Trimming at V came to 3 bases and at J to 0 bases, leaving 6 bases not matched to a gene. This CDR3 has 16 amino acids. CDR1 is LGHNA, CDR2 YNFKEQ, per germline. CDR3 loop: CASSHGRAGSTDTQYF. The CDR3, as DNA: TGTGCCAGCAGCCATGGTCGAGCGGGAAGCACAGATACGCAGTATTTT.

The CDR3 nucleotides are TGTGCTAGTGGTCCGCAAGGCGGGGGTAGGGAGCTGTTTTTT. Its protein product is CASGPQGGGRELFF. The V gene is TRBV12-5, the J gene TRBJ2-2; 7 nucleotides align to TRBD2. Trimming at V came to 5 bases and at J to 9 bases, leaving 9 bases not matched to a gene. Looked up from germline, CDR1 is LGHNT and CDR2 is FRNRAP. The CDR3 consists of 14 residues.

The rearrangement joins TRBV7-9 to TRBJ2-5, with 8 bases that match TRBD1. Germline V gives CDR1 SEHNR, CDR2 FQNEAQ (reference sequence). The CDR3 extends over 15 amino acids. J was trimmed by 3 bases and V by 4 bases; bases with no gene match: 7. CDR3 in amino acids: CASSSFPTGEETQYF. In DNA, the CDR3 is TGTGCCAGCAGCTCCTTTCCGACAGGGGAAGAGACCCAGTACTTC.